The 11 T cell receptor beta chains below were found in one sample sequenced in a study of cytomegalovirus exposure and HLA in healthy donors. This PCR relied on a set of 60 Vbeta primers and 13 Jbeta primers. The table came from immunoSEQ multiplex PCR; TCRdb's copy has only in-frame clones and leaves some out. The sample has nearly 110,000 clones; around 77% are singletons. The specimen sequenced was PBMCs. The receptors shown here come from a male donor in good health and CMV-seronegative.

V and J are TRBV2 and TRBJ2-5, with 11 bases that match TRBD2. This CDR3 region has 15 residues. Germline trimming cut 5 bases from V and 1 base from J; bases unmatched to any gene: 3. CDR1 SNHLY and CDR2 FYNNEI come from the germline V gene. The CDR3 is CASSPGTSGQETQYF. The CDR3 DNA reads as TGTGCCAGCAGTCCCGGGACTAGCGGCCAAGAGACCCAGTACTTC. Filled out from reference TRBV2 and TRBJ2-5, the complete variable domain reads EPEVTQTPSHQVTQMGQEVILRCVPISNHLYFYWYRQILGQKVEFLVSFYNNEISEKSEIFDDQFSVERPDGSNFTLKIRSTKLEDSAMYFCASSPGTSGQETQYFGPGTRLLVL.

This chain links TRBV7-2 with TRBJ1-5, with 9 bases fitting TRBD1. Per the germline V gene, CDR1 is SGHTA and CDR2 is FQGNSA. J gave up 6 bases and V 4 bases, and 7 bases lay outside the gene matches. This CDR3 contains 15 residues. The CDR3 DNA is TGTGCCAGCAGCTACGGACAGGGGAGGGTTCAGCCCCAGCATTTT. It is translated as CASSYGQGRVQPQHF. The full variable domain, rest sourced from reference TRBV7-2 and TRBJ1-5, is GAGVSQSPSNKVTEKGKDVELRCDPISGHTALYWYRQSLGQGLEFLIYFQGNSAPDKSGLPSDRFSAERTGGSVSTLTIQRTQQEDSAVYLCASSYGQGRVQPQHFGDGTRLSIL.

This sequence joins TRBV27 and TRBJ2-2; unclear D gene. Germline V gene sequence: CDR1 MNHEY, CDR2 SMNVEV (reference sequence). CDR3 length: 13 residues. Trimming shortened V by 7 bases and J by 1 base, and 7 bases separated the two germline ends. This CDR3 is CASKNMNTGELFF. CDR3 nucleotide sequence: TGTGCCAGCAAAAATATGAACACCGGGGAGCTGTTTTTT.

The rearrangement links TRBV23-1 to TRBJ2-3; 12 nucleotides align to TRBD1. TRBV23-1 counts as an open reading frame of uncertain function. CDR3 length equals 16 residues. With 7 bases clipped from V and 5 bases from J, the junction kept 10 bases outside the gene matches. In DNA, the CDR3 is TGCGCCAGCAATAAGCCGGGACAGGGGGCCGGAGATACGCAGTATTTT. Translation: CASNKPGQGAGDTQYF.

V is TRBV12-5 and J is TRBJ2-1; TRBD1 agrees at 12 bases. Germline CDR1 is LGHNT and CDR2 is FRNRAP. The V gene end was trimmed by 3 bases and the J gene end by 6 bases; junction bases not matched to a gene: 3. The CDR3 extends over 15 amino acids. As DNA, the CDR3 is TGTGCTAGTGGTTTCGGGACAGGGGGCCTCAATGAGCAGTTCTTC. Amino acids: CASGFGTGGLNEQFF.

The chain joins TRBV2 to TRBJ2-4; unclear D gene. This CDR3 comprises 14 residues. V was clipped by 3 bases and J by 0 bases, with 6 bases between them. Germline V lookup: CDR1 SNHLY, CDR2 FYNNEI. The CDR3 DNA sequence: TGTGCCAGCAGTGAGACATTAGCCAAAAACATTCAGTACTTC. It yields the protein CASSETLAKNIQYF. Variable domain in full (rest from reference TRBV2 and TRBJ2-4): EPEVTQTPSHQVTQMGQEVILRCVPISNHLYFYWYRQILGQKVEFLVSFYNNEISEKSEIFDDQFSVERPDGSNFTLKIRSTKLEDSAMYFCASSETLAKNIQYFGAGTRLSVL.

The rearrangement links TRBV7-9 to TRBJ2-7, with TRBD2 as a possible D gene (6 bases). From germline, CDR1 is SEHNR and CDR2 FQNEAQ (reference sequence). The CDR3 consists of 16 residues. Trimming cost V 1 base and J 7 bases, with 20 bases left between them. The CDR3: CASSLVGLLAGGEQYF. The CDR3, as DNA: TGTGCCAGCAGCTTAGTGGGATTGCTAGCAGGAGGGGAGCAGTACTTC.

This chain connects TRBV7-9 to TRBJ2-2, with D possibly matching TRBD1 (6 bases). CDR3 length: 14 residues. Germline V gives CDR1 SEHNR, CDR2 FQNEAQ (reference sequence). V was cut by 7 bases and J by 1 base, with 10 bases left in between. The CDR3 is CASTRQENTGELFF. The CDR3 DNA reads TGTGCCAGCACGAGACAGGAGAACACCGGGGAGCTGTTTTTT. The variable domain in full, completed from reference TRBV7-9 and TRBJ2-2, reads DTGVSQNPRHKITKRGQNVTFRCDPISEHNRLYWYRQTLGQGPEFLTYFQNEAQLEKSRLLSDRFSAERPKGSFSTLEIQRTEQGDSAMYLCASTRQENTGELFFGEGSRLTVL.

J is TRBJ1-3 and V is TRBV18; 7 nucleotides match TRBD1. CDR3 size: 15 residues. The J segment lost 7 bases and the V segment lost 0 bases, leaving 6 bases of the junction unmatched. Germline CDR1 and CDR2: KGHSH and LQKENI. The chain's CDR3 is CASSPPGTAENTIYF. The CDR3 region has the DNA TGTGCCAGCTCACCACCCGGGACAGCGGAGAACACCATATATTTT.

The chain employs TRBV27 and TRBJ2-7; TRBD1 matches at 7 bases. Germline loops: CDR1 MNHEY, CDR2 SMNVEV (reference sequence). The CDR3 has 13 amino acids. The junction had 2 bases not matched to a gene; V was cut back by 5 bases and J by 1 base. The CDR3 DNA follows: TGTGCCAGCAGTGGACAGGAGTCCTACGAGCAGTACTTC. Amino acids: CASSGQESYEQYF.

This clone came up a few times. This chain links TRBV18 with TRBJ2-2; 9 bases are a match to TRBD2. This CDR3 spans 15 amino acids. V shed 6 bases and J 4 bases; nucleotides not matched to a gene: 6. Germline values: CDR1 KGHSH, CDR2 LQKENI. Here the CDR3 reads CASSRLAEGTGELFF. The DNA for the CDR3 is TGTGCCAGCTCTCGACTAGCGGAGGGCACCGGGGAGCTGTTTTTT.